This T cell receptor (beta chain) is drawn from a study of T cell changes during pregnancy in multiple sclerosis. Trimming left V 6 bases short and J 1 base short, with 12 bases between. There are 14 residues in the CDR3. Germline V gives CDR1 LNHDA, CDR2 SQIVND (reference sequence). Clones were sequenced by immunoSEQ multiplex PCR, and TCRdb holds only the in-frame ones, with some missing. The sample records 45,000 to 65,000 clones, around 92% being singletons. The chain is built from TRBV19 and TRBJ1-1; D unclear. The source is a female donor with multiple sclerosis, enrolled in a pregnancy study. The specimen comprised CD4+ T cells from peripheral blood mononuclear cells, sampled after pregnancy. CDR3: CASREYDKNTEAFF. CDR3 DNA: TGTGCCAGTAGAGAATATGACAAGAACACTGAAGCTTTCTTT.